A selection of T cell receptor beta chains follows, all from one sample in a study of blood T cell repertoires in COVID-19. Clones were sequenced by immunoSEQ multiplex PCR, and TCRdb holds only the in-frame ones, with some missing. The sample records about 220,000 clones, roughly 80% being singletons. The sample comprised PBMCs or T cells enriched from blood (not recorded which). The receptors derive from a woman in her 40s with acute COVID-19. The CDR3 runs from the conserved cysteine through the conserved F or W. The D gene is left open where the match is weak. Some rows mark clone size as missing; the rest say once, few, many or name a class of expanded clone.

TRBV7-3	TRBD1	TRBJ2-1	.	TGTGCCAGCAGCTCGACAGGGAACTACAATGAGCAGTTCTTC	CASSSTGNYNEQFF
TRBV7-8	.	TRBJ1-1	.	TGTGCCAGCAGCTTAAACAGGGACACTGAAGCTTTCTTT	CASSLNRDTEAFF
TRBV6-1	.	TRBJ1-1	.	TGTGCCAGCAGTGATCAGGGTGGCACTGAAGCTTTCTTT	CASSDQGGTEAFF
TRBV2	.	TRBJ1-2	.	TGTGCCACAACCCTGAGACAGGAGGCCTATGGCTACACCTTC	CATTLRQEAYGYTF
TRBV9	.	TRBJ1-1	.	TGTGCCAGCAGCGTAGGAGGGATCGGGGTGTCTGAAGCTTTCTTT	CASSVGGIGVSEAFF
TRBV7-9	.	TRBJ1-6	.	TGTGCCAGCAGCTTAGTTGGGTCAGGGAATTCACCCCTCCACTTT	CASSLVGSGNSPLHF
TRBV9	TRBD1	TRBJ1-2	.	TGTGCCAGCAGCGGCGGGACAGGGGGCAACTATGGCTACACCTTC	CASSGGTGGNYGYTF
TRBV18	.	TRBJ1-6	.	TGTGCCAGCTCACCCAGGGGTTCACCCCTCCACTTT	CASSPRGSPLHF
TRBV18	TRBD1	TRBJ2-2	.	TGTGCCAGCTCACCAACAGGGGACACCGGGGAGCTGTTTTTT	CASSPTGDTGELFF
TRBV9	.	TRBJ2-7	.	TGTGCCAGCAGCCAGGGGGGCCACACCTACGACGAGCAGTACTTC	CASSQGGHTYDEQYF
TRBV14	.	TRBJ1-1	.	TGTGCCAGCAGCCAAGGATTAGCCCTGATTAACACTGAAGCTTTCTTT	CASSQGLALINTEAFF
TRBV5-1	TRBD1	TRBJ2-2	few	TGCGCCAGCAGCTGGGACAGGGGGACCGGGGAGCTGTTTTTT	CASSWDRGTGELFF
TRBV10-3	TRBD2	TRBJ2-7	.	TGTGCCATCAGTGAGTCGGCTAGCGGGAGGGGCGAGCAGTACTTC	CAISESASGRGEQYF
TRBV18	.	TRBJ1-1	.	TGTGCCAGCTCAGCGTACAGGGACGAGAACACTGAAGCTTTCTTT	CASSAYRDENTEAFF
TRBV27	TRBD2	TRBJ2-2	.	TGTGCCAGCAGTACCTCTAGCGGGATCGCCGGGGAGCTGTTTTTT	CASSTSSGIAGELFF
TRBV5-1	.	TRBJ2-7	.	TGCGCCAGCAGCTTCACGGTTTCCTACGAGCAGTACTTC	CASSFTVSYEQYF